This T cell receptor (beta chain) is from a study of shared clonotypes between healthy human individuals (dated by TCRdb to the early 2020s). About the investigation overall: The cohort included three men and two women between 18 and 49 years of age. Per donor, three plates each were used for CD4 naive and CD4 memory, two for CD8 naive, and one for CD8 memory. Blood TCR repertoires of a handful of healthy adults were deeply sequenced to estimate repertoire size and the extent of clonotype sharing between individuals. To increase sequencing depth and limit assay-specific biases, TCR repertoire library preparation and sequencing were carried out by different laboratories using diverse techniques. Each donor's leukapheresis produced roughly between roughly 0.94 and 9.5 billion PBMCs. What the study reported, not specific to this receptor: About 5% of naive CD4, 3.5% of naive CD8, around 2.3% of memory CD4, and over 0.35% of memory CD8 clonotypes were shared across a few donors. Incomplete sequencing was indicated by rarefaction of sorted-subset datasets, despite the large sequencing depth. The genetic and exposure-history diversity represented was limited by the small number of donors. Compared with non-shared clonotypes, clonotypes shared by all four sorted-subset donors had higher generation probabilities. Naive subsets generally had larger estimated clonotype richness than memory subsets. Sampling was restricted to blood, and TCR repertoires in tissue are likely to differ from TCR repertoires in blood. Pairwise subsampling indicated that sequencing depth was expected to affect the degree of clonotype sharing among donors.

TCR CDR3 regions were amplified from genomic DNA by multiplex PCR using the deep immunoSEQ assay. For each cell subset, the extracted genomic DNA was distributed evenly across all wells of several immunoSEQ 96-well plates, and each plate served as one replicate. For sorted subsets, approximately 210 ng genomic DNA, equal to tens of thousands of T cell genomes, was loaded into each replicate PCR. Purified libraries were quantified with a Qubit 3.0 fluorometer, sized on a Bioanalyzer 2100, and re-quantified with the KAPA Library Quantification kit. Every immunoSEQ 96-well plate was sequenced on a dedicated single-read 150-cycle Illumina NextSeq 550 flow cell. The authors processed their data as follows. Because the immunoSEQ output included only junctional sequences and no quality scores, the filtering could not be the same as the filtering used for full-length reads. To assign V/J genes and CDR3, sequences were annotated using PyIR, a Python wrapper for IgBLAST v1.9, with IMGT germline references. Any read was removed if the V/J assignment was weak (E-value above 1e-6), the CDR3 was missing, or the read contained stop codons, out-of-frame junctions, or ambiguous translated residues. A V3J clonotype was defined by an identical inferred V gene, J gene, and CDR3 amino acid sequence. The percentage overlap between two repertoires was calculated by dividing the number of shared unique clonotypes by the size of the smaller repertoire. Three approaches were used to assess repertoire richness: RTK rarefaction, the Chao1 estimator, and Recon v2.1 estimates of unobserved clonotypes. Generation probabilities were computed with OLGA for all TCRbeta clonotypes obtained by the gDNA method from several donors. Not all clones reach the TCRdb copy of this immuneACCESS table, which keeps in-frame sequences only. Checked studies attribute under half of the gap to unresolved V genes and leave the rest unexplained. For V, J and clone size, that table is used; D and trimming come from the DNA. The sample includes over a million clones, with 75% to 85% observed a single time. The ten largest account for around 0.6% of the sample.

Sequences SGHAT (CDR1) and FQNNGV (CDR2) are obtained from the germline V gene. CDR3 length: 15 amino acids, cysteine to phenylalanine. Only CDR3 DNA remains: 45 bases, in frame from the first base. Here V drops 0 bases and J drops 3 bases, and the junction holds 5 bases not matched to any gene. The donors were healthy, HIV-negative adults with no recently reported acute infections or vaccinations. Every donor was a Caucasian adult residing in Nashville, Tennessee, USA. CD4+ T cells were enriched by magnetic negative selection, after which naive cells were positively selected on CD45RA and the negative fraction was taken as the memory subset. Blood was obtained by leukapheresis, after which PBMCs were separated by Ficoll-Histopaque density gradient centrifugation and cryopreserved in liquid nitrogen vapor phase. Analytical flow cytometry was used to check the purity and quantity of each magnetically sorted T cell population. Genomic DNA was isolated from each sorted fraction and quantified by UV absorbance on a Nanodrop 2000c.

On this clone: The target of this receptor is not known. No clone much larger than this one lies a single base away; base qualities are absent.

Sequencing was performed on memory CD4+ T cells from PBMCs. The cell subset or site label, read with the paper, signifies: CD45RA-negative fraction. The rearranged segments are TRBV11-2 and TRBJ2-7, and 7 bases in between align with TRBD1. The receptor was isolated from a man between 18 and 35 years old in good health. Some clones in this sample may be carry-over from other donors' samples. Here is the DNA: TGTGCCAGCAGCTTAGAAGGGGGCGTCTTCTACGAGCAGTACTTC. It codes for CASSLEGGVFYEQYF.